The clone carrying this T cell receptor (beta chain) has more than one count but fewer than ten. Its specificity is not known. The data were taken from a study of T cells after yellow fever vaccination. General study findings and limits: A minor fraction of clonotypes spanned both CD4 and CD8 compartments.

This CDR3 is 11 amino acids long. From germline, CDR1 is MNHEY and CDR2 SVGAGI. Making TCR cDNA involved 5'RACE template switching, which added UMIs and a universal primer site. Via MiXCR, TCRdb re-called the 5' RACE reads, giving one row per CDR3 protein. The sample records about 74,000 distinct CDR3 sequences, approximately 7.7% being singletons. The sequenced sample was CD8+ T cells sorted from PBMCs, obtained about 5 days after the first yellow fever vaccination. The TCR originated in a man aged 18-30 years who received the YFV17D yellow fever vaccine. The rearrangement joins TRBV6-5 to TRBJ2-2, with no clear D. The CDR3 is CATRSTGELFF. In DNA form, the CDR3 reads TGTGCTACCCGATCCACCGGGGAGCTGTTTTTT.